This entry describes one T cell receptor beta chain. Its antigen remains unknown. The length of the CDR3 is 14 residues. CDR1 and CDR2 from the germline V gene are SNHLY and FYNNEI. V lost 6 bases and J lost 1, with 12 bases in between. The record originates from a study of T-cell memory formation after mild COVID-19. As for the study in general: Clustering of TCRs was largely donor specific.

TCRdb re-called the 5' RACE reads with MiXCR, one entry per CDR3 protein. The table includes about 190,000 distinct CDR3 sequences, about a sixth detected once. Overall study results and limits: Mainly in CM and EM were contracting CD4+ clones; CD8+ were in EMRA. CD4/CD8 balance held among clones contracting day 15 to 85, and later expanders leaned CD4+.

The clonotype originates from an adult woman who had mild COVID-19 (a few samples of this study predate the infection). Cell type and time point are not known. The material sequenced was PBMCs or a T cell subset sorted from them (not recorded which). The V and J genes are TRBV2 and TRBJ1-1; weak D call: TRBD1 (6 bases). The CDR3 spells CASRGQIQNTEAFF. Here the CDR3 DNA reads TGTGCCAGCAGAGGACAGATTCAGAACACTGAAGCTTTCTTT.